This is a list of T cell receptor beta chains from one sample in a study of cytomegalovirus exposure and HLA in healthy donors. The table came from immunoSEQ multiplex PCR; TCRdb's copy has only in-frame clones and leaves some out. The sample records about 140,000 clones, roughly nine tenths being singletons. Sample: PBMCs. These receptors were obtained from a man between 18 and 29 years old in good health and CMV-seronegative. Each CDR3 is given with its conserved first and last residue. The D gene is left open where the match is weak. The listing skips clone size in some rows; elsewhere it reads once, few, many or a size class.

d_gene: TRBD1
v_gene: TRBV30
j_gene: TRBJ1-1
abundance: once
CDR3nt: TGTGCCTGGATCCACCCGGGGACAGGGGGGCTTGAAGCTTTCTTT
CDR3aa: CAWIHPGTGGLEAFF

d_gene: TRBD1
v_gene: TRBV7-2
j_gene: TRBJ2-7
abundance: NA
CDR3nt: TGTGCCAGCAGCCGGGCCCCGGGACAGGTCTACGAGCAGTACTTC
CDR3aa: CASSRAPGQVYEQYF

d_gene: TRBD1
v_gene: TRBV4-2
j_gene: TRBJ1-1
abundance: NA
CDR3nt: TGTGCCAGCAGCCGGACAGGGGGCACTGAAGCTTTCTTT
CDR3aa: CASSRTGGTEAFF

d_gene: NA
v_gene: TRBV2
j_gene: TRBJ1-2
abundance: few
CDR3nt: TGTGCCAGCAGTGAAGTACAGCACTATGGCTACACCTTC
CDR3aa: CASSEVQHYGYTF

d_gene: NA
v_gene: TRBV5-1
j_gene: TRBJ2-1
abundance: NA
CDR3nt: TGCGCCAGCAGCCCGGGCCAGGGATACAATGAGCAGTTCTTC
CDR3aa: CASSPGQGYNEQFF

d_gene: NA
v_gene: TRBV30
j_gene: TRBJ1-1
abundance: NA
CDR3nt: TGTGCCTGGAAGCTTGTGAACACTGAAGCTTTCTTT
CDR3aa: CAWKLVNTEAFF

d_gene: TRBD2
v_gene: TRBV7-9
j_gene: TRBJ2-1
abundance: NA
CDR3nt: TGTGCCAGCAGCTTAGTAGCGGGAGAAAGAAATGAGCAGTTCTTC
CDR3aa: CASSLVAGERNEQFF

d_gene: TRBD1
v_gene: TRBV29-1
j_gene: TRBJ1-3
abundance: NA
CDR3nt: TGCAGCGTTGAAGATCGACTAGAGGGGGCACACAGCTCTGGAAACACCATATATTTT
CDR3aa: CSVEDRLEGAHSSGNTIYF

d_gene: NA
v_gene: TRBV4-3
j_gene: TRBJ2-4
abundance: NA
CDR3nt: TGCGCCAGCAGCCCACGGGGAAGCGGTAGGGACATTCAGTACTTC
CDR3aa: CASSPRGSGRDIQYF

d_gene: TRBD1
v_gene: TRBV25-1
j_gene: TRBJ2-2
abundance: NA
CDR3nt: TGTGCCAGCAGAACTCAGGGGGCCGGCACCGGGGAGCTGTTTTTT
CDR3aa: CASRTQGAGTGELFF

d_gene: TRBD2
v_gene: TRBV28
j_gene: TRBJ2-4
abundance: NA
CDR3nt: TGTGCCAGCAATGGACTAGTCTATGGCATTCAGTACTTC
CDR3aa: CASNGLVYGIQYF

d_gene: TRBD2
v_gene: TRBV27
j_gene: TRBJ2-1
abundance: NA
CDR3nt: TGTGCCAGCAGTTTAACTGGGCTCGGGGGGACGCAGTTCTTC
CDR3aa: CASSLTGLGGTQFF

d_gene: TRBD1
v_gene: TRBV4-1
j_gene: TRBJ2-1
abundance: NA
CDR3nt: TGCGCCAGCAGCCAAGAAGATTACAGGGGTGATGAGCAGTTCTTC
CDR3aa: CASSQEDYRGDEQFF

d_gene: TRBD2
v_gene: TRBV5-1
j_gene: TRBJ2-2
abundance: once
CDR3nt: TGCGCCAGCAGCTTGGCCCAAGCGGGGGGGCCGAACACCGGGGAGCTGTTTTTT
CDR3aa: CASSLAQAGGPNTGELFF

d_gene: TRBD2
v_gene: TRBV5-4
j_gene: TRBJ2-7
abundance: NA
CDR3nt: TGTGCCAGCAGCTTCCAACTAGCGGGAGAGGGATCCTACGAGCAGTACTTC
CDR3aa: CASSFQLAGEGSYEQYF

d_gene: TRBD1
v_gene: TRBV7-9
j_gene: TRBJ1-2
abundance: NA
CDR3nt: TGTGCCAGCAGCTTGTCCTTGGGACAGGGACGCTACTATGGCTACACCTTC
CDR3aa: CASSLSLGQGRYYGYTF

d_gene: NA
v_gene: TRBV5-1
j_gene: TRBJ2-7
abundance: NA
CDR3nt: TGCGCCAGCAGCTTGACAGGTAGCAGCTACGAGCAGTACTTC
CDR3aa: CASSLTGSSYEQYF

d_gene: NA
v_gene: TRBV10-3
j_gene: TRBJ1-2
abundance: NA
CDR3nt: TGTGCCATCAGTGAGCAGGGGAGCAGGGGAAAGTATGGCTACACCTTC
CDR3aa: CAISEQGSRGKYGYTF

d_gene: NA
v_gene: TRBV6-5
j_gene: TRBJ2-7
abundance: NA
CDR3nt: TGTGCCAGCACCCCACTCAGGGCAGGGATGGAAGAGCAGTACTTC
CDR3aa: CASTPLRAGMEEQYF

d_gene: TRBD1
v_gene: TRBV5-1
j_gene: TRBJ2-5
abundance: NA
CDR3nt: TGCGCCAGCTGCTCCGGGACAGGGTACGGGGAGACCCAGTACTTC
CDR3aa: CASCSGTGYGETQYF

d_gene: TRBD2
v_gene: TRBV4-2
j_gene: TRBJ2-3
abundance: few
CDR3nt: TGTGCCAGCAGCCGAGGGGGACTAGACACAGATACGCAGTATTTT
CDR3aa: CASSRGGLDTDTQYF

d_gene: NA
v_gene: TRBV18
j_gene: TRBJ2-5
abundance: NA
CDR3nt: TGTGCCAGCTCACCAGGGACATCGCAAGAGACCCAGTACTTC
CDR3aa: CASSPGTSQETQYF

d_gene: TRBD1
v_gene: TRBV28
j_gene: TRBJ1-1
abundance: NA
CDR3nt: TGTGCCAGCAAGATACAGGGGAGTGAAGCTTTCTTT
CDR3aa: CASKIQGSEAFF

d_gene: NA
v_gene: TRBV6-5
j_gene: TRBJ1-2
abundance: NA
CDR3nt: TGTGCCAGCAGGCTCCGGGACTATGGCTACACCTTC
CDR3aa: CASRLRDYGYTF

d_gene: NA
v_gene: TRBV5-1
j_gene: TRBJ1-4
abundance: NA
CDR3nt: TGCGCCAGCAGCTTGGGTGCTGGGTCGGAGGAAAAACTGTTTTTT
CDR3aa: CASSLGAGSEEKLFF

d_gene: TRBD1
v_gene: TRBV4-2
j_gene: TRBJ1-5
abundance: NA
CDR3nt: TGTGCCAGCAGTCAGGGGGATGCCAATCAGCCCCAGCATTTT
CDR3aa: CASSQGDANQPQHF

d_gene: TRBD2
v_gene: TRBV10-3
j_gene: TRBJ2-7
abundance: NA
CDR3nt: TGTGCCATCAGCGGGGGGAGCTCCTACGAGCAGTACTTC
CDR3aa: CAISGGSSYEQYF

d_gene: TRBD1
v_gene: TRBV7-2
j_gene: TRBJ2-7
abundance: NA
CDR3nt: TGTGCCAGCAGCTACGAGACAGGGTACGCCTACGAGCAGTACTTC
CDR3aa: CASSYETGYAYEQYF

d_gene: NA
v_gene: TRBV27
j_gene: TRBJ1-5
abundance: NA
CDR3nt: TGTGCCAGCAGCCCGGGAGGCTACGGGGGTCAGCCCCAGCATTTT
CDR3aa: CASSPGGYGGQPQHF

d_gene: NA
v_gene: TRBV6-1
j_gene: TRBJ1-6
abundance: NA
CDR3nt: TGTGCCAGCAGTGAAGCGGGGAGGAGCTCCTATAATTCACCCCTCCACTTT
CDR3aa: CASSEAGRSSYNSPLHF

d_gene: TRBD1
v_gene: TRBV4-2
j_gene: TRBJ2-1
abundance: once
CDR3nt: TGTGCCAGCAGCCAAGAGACAGGGACGGTTTACAATGAGCAGTTCTTC
CDR3aa: CASSQETGTVYNEQFF

d_gene: NA
v_gene: TRBV9
j_gene: TRBJ2-7
abundance: once
CDR3nt: TGTGCCAGCACCCCTGACACTCTCAGCACCTACGAGCAGTACTTC
CDR3aa: CASTPDTLSTYEQYF

d_gene: NA
v_gene: TRBV28
j_gene: TRBJ1-5
abundance: few
CDR3nt: TGTGCCAGCACCCGGGGGTGGGGCGGCAATCAGCCCCAGCATTTT
CDR3aa: CASTRGWGGNQPQHF

d_gene: NA
v_gene: TRBV7-8
j_gene: TRBJ2-2
abundance: NA
CDR3nt: TGTGCCAGCAGCTTCGTCGGGGCCGGGGAGCTGTTTTTT
CDR3aa: CASSFVGAGELFF

d_gene: TRBD2
v_gene: TRBV18
j_gene: TRBJ2-3
abundance: NA
CDR3nt: TGTGCCAGCTCATACCAGCGGGAGGGCACAGATACGCAGTATTTT
CDR3aa: CASSYQREGTDTQYF

d_gene: NA
v_gene: TRBV15
j_gene: TRBJ2-1
abundance: NA
CDR3nt: TGTGCCACCAGCAGAGTCTCTATACGGGTACCGGACAATGAGCAGTTCTTC
CDR3aa: CATSRVSIRVPDNEQFF

d_gene: TRBD1
v_gene: TRBV6-5
j_gene: TRBJ2-1
abundance: NA
CDR3nt: TGTGCCAGCAGTTACGGGGACAGCCTTTCCTACAATGAGCAGTTCTTC
CDR3aa: CASSYGDSLSYNEQFF

d_gene: TRBD1
v_gene: TRBV5-6
j_gene: TRBJ2-7
abundance: few
CDR3nt: TGTGCCAGCAGCTGGCTGGGACAGGGGATCTACGAGCAGTACTTC
CDR3aa: CASSWLGQGIYEQYF

d_gene: NA
v_gene: TRBV30
j_gene: TRBJ2-3
abundance: NA
CDR3nt: TGTGCCTGGAATGGAAGGGAGCGAGGCACAGATACGCAGTATTTT
CDR3aa: CAWNGRERGTDTQYF

d_gene: NA
v_gene: TRBV28
j_gene: TRBJ2-7
abundance: NA
CDR3nt: TGTGCCAGCAGTTTATTTAGGGGTGGGTCCTACGAGCAGTACTTC
CDR3aa: CASSLFRGGSYEQYF

d_gene: NA
v_gene: TRBV5-1
j_gene: TRBJ1-2
abundance: NA
CDR3nt: TGCGCCAGCAGCTTAGTCCCGAGCTATGGCTACACCTTC
CDR3aa: CASSLVPSYGYTF

d_gene: NA
v_gene: TRBV2
j_gene: TRBJ1-5
abundance: few
CDR3nt: TGTGCCAGCAGTGATTGGGCAGATCAGCCCCAGCATTTT
CDR3aa: CASSDWADQPQHF

d_gene: NA
v_gene: TRBV7-6
j_gene: TRBJ1-6
abundance: NA
CDR3nt: TGTGCCAGCAGCCCAGGAAGCTCCTATAATTCACCCCTCCACTTT
CDR3aa: CASSPGSSYNSPLHF

d_gene: TRBD1
v_gene: TRBV28
j_gene: TRBJ2-5
abundance: once
CDR3nt: TGTGCCAGAAATCGACAGGGGGCGCAACGAGAGACCCAGTACTTC
CDR3aa: CARNRQGAQRETQYF

d_gene: NA
v_gene: TRBV12-5
j_gene: TRBJ1-1
abundance: NA
CDR3nt: TGTGCTAGTGGTTTGCCAAACAGGGAGTACACTGAAGCTTTCTTT
CDR3aa: CASGLPNREYTEAFF

d_gene: NA
v_gene: TRBV5-4
j_gene: TRBJ2-3
abundance: NA
CDR3nt: TGTGCCAGCAGCTACTATATTAGTAGCACAGATACGCAGTATTTT
CDR3aa: CASSYYISSTDTQYF

d_gene: TRBD2
v_gene: TRBV6-6
j_gene: TRBJ2-3
abundance: NA
CDR3nt: TGTGCCAGCCGAAAGGCAGGAGCGGGGGATTCAGATACGCAGTATTTT
CDR3aa: CASRKAGAGDSDTQYF

d_gene: TRBD2
v_gene: TRBV7-9
j_gene: TRBJ2-1
abundance: NA
CDR3nt: TGTGCCAGCAGCACCACTAGCGGACCCACCTACAATGAGCAGTTCTTC
CDR3aa: CASSTTSGPTYNEQFF

d_gene: NA
v_gene: TRBV4-3
j_gene: TRBJ1-2
abundance: many
CDR3nt: TGCGCCAGCAGCCAAAGACTAGCACCGAACGCCCGTGGCTACACCTTC
CDR3aa: CASSQRLAPNARGYTF

d_gene: TRBD2
v_gene: TRBV15
j_gene: TRBJ2-2
abundance: few
CDR3nt: TGTGCCACCAGCAGAGATAGGAGCGGGAGTTCTGCCGGGGAGCTGTTTTTT
CDR3aa: CATSRDRSGSSAGELFF

d_gene: TRBD1
v_gene: TRBV6-5
j_gene: TRBJ2-7
abundance: NA
CDR3nt: TGTGCCAGCAGTTACTCGGGGCAGGGGGCGCGTGAGCAGTACTTC
CDR3aa: CASSYSGQGAREQYF

d_gene: TRBD1
v_gene: TRBV27
j_gene: TRBJ1-2
abundance: NA
CDR3nt: TGTGCCAGCAGCTGGGACAGGGGATATGGCTACACCTTC
CDR3aa: CASSWDRGYGYTF

d_gene: TRBD1
v_gene: TRBV6-5
j_gene: TRBJ2-5
abundance: NA
CDR3nt: TGTGCCAGCAGTTACTCGATTAGACAGGGAGAGACCCAGTACTTC
CDR3aa: CASSYSIRQGETQYF

d_gene: NA
v_gene: TRBV11-2
j_gene: TRBJ2-1
abundance: NA
CDR3nt: TGTGCCAGCAGCCTACTACAGGGATACAATGAGCAGTTCTTC
CDR3aa: CASSLLQGYNEQFF